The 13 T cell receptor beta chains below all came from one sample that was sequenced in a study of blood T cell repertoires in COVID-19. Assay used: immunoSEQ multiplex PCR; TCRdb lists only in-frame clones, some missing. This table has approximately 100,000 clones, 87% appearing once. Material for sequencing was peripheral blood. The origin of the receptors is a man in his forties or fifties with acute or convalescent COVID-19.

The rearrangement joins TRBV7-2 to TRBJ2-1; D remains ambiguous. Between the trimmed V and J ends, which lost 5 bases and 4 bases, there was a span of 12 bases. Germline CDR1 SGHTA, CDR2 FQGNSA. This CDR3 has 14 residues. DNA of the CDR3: TGTGCCAGCAGCCCCTACGGGTCGTACAATGAGCAGTTCTTC. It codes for CASSPYGSYNEQFF.

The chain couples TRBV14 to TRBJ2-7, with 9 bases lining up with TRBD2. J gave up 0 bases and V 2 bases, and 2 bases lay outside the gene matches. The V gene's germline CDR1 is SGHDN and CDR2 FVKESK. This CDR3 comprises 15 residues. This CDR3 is CASSQIAGDSYEQYF. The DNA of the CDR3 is TGTGCCAGCAGCCAAATAGCGGGAGACTCCTACGAGCAGTACTTC.

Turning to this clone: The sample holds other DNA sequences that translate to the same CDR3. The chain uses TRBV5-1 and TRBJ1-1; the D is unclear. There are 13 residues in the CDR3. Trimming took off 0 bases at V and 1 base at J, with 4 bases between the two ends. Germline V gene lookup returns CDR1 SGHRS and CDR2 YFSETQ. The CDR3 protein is CASSLGRNTEAFF. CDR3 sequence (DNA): TGCGCCAGCAGCTTGGGTAGGAACACTGAAGCTTTCTTT.

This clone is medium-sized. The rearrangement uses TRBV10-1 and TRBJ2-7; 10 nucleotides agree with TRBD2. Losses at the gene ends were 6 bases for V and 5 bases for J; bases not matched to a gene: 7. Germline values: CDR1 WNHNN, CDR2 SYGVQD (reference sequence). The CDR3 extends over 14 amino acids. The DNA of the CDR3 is TGCGCCAGCAGCTCTAGCGGGAGTTTCGACGAGCAGTACTTC. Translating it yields CASSSSGSFDEQYF.

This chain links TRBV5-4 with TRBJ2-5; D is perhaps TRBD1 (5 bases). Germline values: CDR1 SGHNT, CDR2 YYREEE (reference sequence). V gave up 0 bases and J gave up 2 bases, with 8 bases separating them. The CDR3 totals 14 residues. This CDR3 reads CASSLGQIQETQYF. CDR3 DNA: TGTGCCAGCAGCTTGGGACAGATACAAGAGACCCAGTACTTC.

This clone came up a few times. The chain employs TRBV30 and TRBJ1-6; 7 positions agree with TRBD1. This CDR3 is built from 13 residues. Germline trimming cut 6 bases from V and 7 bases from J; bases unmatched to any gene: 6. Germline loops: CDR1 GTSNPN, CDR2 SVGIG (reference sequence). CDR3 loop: CACMGTANSPLHF. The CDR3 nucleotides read TGTGCCTGTATGGGGACAGCCAATTCACCCCTCCACTTT.

The CDR3 spells CAWGSGTGGFTNEKLFF. In nucleotides, the CDR3 is TGTGCCTGGGGATCCGGGACAGGGGGATTCACTAATGAAAAACTGTTTTTT. This sequence joins TRBV30 and TRBJ1-4, with TRBD1 matching 11 bases. Germline CDR1 GTSNPN, CDR2 SVGIG (reference sequence). The CDR3 sequence is 17 residues long. Losses at the gene ends were 5 bases for V and 2 bases for J; bases not matched to a gene: 10.

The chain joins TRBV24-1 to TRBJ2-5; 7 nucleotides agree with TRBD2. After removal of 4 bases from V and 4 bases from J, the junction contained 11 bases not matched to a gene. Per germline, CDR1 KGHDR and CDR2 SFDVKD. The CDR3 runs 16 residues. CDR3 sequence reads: CATSDPGTGGGETQYF. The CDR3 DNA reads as TGTGCCACCAGTGACCCCGGGACGGGGGGTGGAGAGACCCAGTACTTC.

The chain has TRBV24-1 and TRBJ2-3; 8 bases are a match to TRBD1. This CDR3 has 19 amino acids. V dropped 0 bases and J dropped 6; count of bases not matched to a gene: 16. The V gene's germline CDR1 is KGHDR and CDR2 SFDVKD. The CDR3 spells CATSDLAGGPETFQDTQYF. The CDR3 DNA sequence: TGTGCCACCAGTGATTTGGCAGGGGGCCCAGAAACATTTCAGGATACGCAGTATTTT.

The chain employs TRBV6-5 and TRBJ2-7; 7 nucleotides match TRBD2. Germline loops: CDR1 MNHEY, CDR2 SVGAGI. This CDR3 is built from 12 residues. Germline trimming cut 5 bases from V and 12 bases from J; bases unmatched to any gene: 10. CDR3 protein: CASSPPAGIRYF. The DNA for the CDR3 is TGTGCCAGCAGTCCTCCAGCGGGGATTCGGTACTTC.

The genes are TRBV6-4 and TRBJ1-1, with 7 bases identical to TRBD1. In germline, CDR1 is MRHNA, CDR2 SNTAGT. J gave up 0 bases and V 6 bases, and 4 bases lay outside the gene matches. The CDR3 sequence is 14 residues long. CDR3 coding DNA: TGTGCCAGCAGGCCCGGGACAGTGAACACTGAAGCTTTCTTT. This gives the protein CASRPGTVNTEAFF.

The CDR3 spells CASSQQGAGETQYF. Written as DNA, the CDR3 is TGTGCCAGCAGCCAACAGGGGGCTGGGGAGACCCAGTACTTC. The chain joins TRBV11-3 to TRBJ2-5; TRBD1 agrees at 9 bases. CDR3 length: 14 amino acids. Germline CDR1 is SGHNT and CDR2 is YENEEA. V lost 5 bases to trimming and J lost 5 bases; unmatched junction nucleotides: 6. The variable domain in full, with the rest retrieved from reference TRBV11-3 and TRBJ2-5, is EAGVVQSPRYKIIEKKQPVAFWCNPISGHNTLYWYLQNLGQGPELLIRYENEEAVDDSQLPKDRFSAERLKGVDSTLKIQPAELGDSAVYLCASSQQGAGETQYFGPGTRLLVL.

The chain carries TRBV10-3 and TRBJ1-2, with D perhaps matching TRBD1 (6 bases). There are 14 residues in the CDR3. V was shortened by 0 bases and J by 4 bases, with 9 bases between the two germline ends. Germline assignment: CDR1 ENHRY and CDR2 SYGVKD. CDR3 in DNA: TGTGCCATCAGTGAGTCGACAGGTCCCTATGGCTACACCTTC. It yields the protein CAISESTGPYGYTF.